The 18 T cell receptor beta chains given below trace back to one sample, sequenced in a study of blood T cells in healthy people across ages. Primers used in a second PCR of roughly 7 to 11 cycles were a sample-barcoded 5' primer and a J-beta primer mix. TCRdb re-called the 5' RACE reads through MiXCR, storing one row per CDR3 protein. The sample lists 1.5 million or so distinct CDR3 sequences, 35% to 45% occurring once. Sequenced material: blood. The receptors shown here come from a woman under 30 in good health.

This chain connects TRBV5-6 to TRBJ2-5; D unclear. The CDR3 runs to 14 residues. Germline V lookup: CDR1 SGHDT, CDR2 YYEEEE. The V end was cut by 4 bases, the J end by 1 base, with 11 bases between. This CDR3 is CASSDGRIQETQYF. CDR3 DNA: TGTGCCAGCAGCGACGGACGGATCCAAGAGACCCAGTACTTC.

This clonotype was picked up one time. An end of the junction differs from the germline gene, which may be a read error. CDR3 amino acids: CGANRGIATYNEQFF. In nucleotides, the CDR3 is TGCGGTGCTAACCGGGGCATAGCAACCTACAATGAGCAGTTCTTC. The chain carries TRBV20-1 and TRBJ2-1, with D tentatively TRBD1 or TRBD2 (5 bases each). The CDR3 sequence is 15 residues long. Germline V gene data show CDR1 as DFQATT and CDR2 as SNEGSKA (reference sequence).

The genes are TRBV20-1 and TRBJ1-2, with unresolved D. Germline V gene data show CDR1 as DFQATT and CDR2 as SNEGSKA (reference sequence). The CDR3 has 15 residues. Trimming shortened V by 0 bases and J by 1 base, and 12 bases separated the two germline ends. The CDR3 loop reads CSARDNPAFNYGYTF. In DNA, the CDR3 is TGCAGTGCTAGAGATAACCCGGCCTTTAACTATGGCTACACCTTC.

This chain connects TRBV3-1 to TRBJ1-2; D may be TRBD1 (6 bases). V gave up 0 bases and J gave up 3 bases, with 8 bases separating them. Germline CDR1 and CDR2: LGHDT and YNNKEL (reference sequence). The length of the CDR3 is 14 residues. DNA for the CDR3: TGTGCCAGCAGCCAAGATACAGGGCACTATGGCTACACCTTC. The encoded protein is CASSQDTGHYGYTF.

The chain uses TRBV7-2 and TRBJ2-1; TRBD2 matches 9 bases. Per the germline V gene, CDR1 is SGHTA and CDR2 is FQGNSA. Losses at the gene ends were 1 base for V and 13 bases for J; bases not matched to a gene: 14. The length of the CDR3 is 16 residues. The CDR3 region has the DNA TGTGCCAGCAGCTTAGTACGGCGGGAGGGCCGGGAGACCCAGTTCTTC. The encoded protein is CASSLVRREGRETQFF. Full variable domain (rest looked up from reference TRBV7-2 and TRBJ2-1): GAGVSQSPSNKVTEKGKDVELRCDPISGHTALYWYRQSLGQGLEFLIYFQGNSAPDKSGLPSDRFSAERTGGSVSTLTIQRTQQEDSAVYLCASSLVRREGRETQFFGPGTRLTVL.

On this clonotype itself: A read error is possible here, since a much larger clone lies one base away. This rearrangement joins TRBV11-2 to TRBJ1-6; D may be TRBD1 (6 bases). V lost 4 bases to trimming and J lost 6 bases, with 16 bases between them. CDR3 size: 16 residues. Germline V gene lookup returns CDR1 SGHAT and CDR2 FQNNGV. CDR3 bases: TGTGCCAGCAGCTCTTACCGGGACACTAGTAATTCACCCCTCCACTTT. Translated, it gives CASSSYRDTSNSPLHF.

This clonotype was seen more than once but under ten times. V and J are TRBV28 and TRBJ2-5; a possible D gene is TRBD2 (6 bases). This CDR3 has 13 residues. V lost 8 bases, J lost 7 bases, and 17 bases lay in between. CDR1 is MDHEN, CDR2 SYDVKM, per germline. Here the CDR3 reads CASCGKSRWTQYF. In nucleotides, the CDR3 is TGTGCCAGCTGCGGGAAGTCCCGATGGACCCAGTACTTC.

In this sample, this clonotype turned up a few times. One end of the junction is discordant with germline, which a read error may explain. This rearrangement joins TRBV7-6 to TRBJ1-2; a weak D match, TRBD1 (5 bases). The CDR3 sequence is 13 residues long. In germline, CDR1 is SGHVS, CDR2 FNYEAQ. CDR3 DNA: TGTGCCGGCAGCCCAGGGCTCAACTATGGCTACACCTTC. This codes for CAGSPGLNYGYTF.

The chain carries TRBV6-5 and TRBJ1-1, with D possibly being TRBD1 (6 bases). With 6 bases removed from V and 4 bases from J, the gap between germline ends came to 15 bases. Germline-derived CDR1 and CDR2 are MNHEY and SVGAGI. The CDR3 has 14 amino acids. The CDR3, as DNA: TGTGCCAGCAGACAAGACAGGCGGGGCACTGAAGCTTTCTTT. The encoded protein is CASRQDRRGTEAFF.

CDR3 amino acids: CASRPDWSSGNTIYF. The CDR3 DNA reads TGTGCCAGCAGGCCTGACTGGAGCTCTGGAAACACCATATATTTT. The chain carries TRBV12-3 or TRBV12-4 and TRBJ1-3; D unclear. CDR3 length: 15 residues. Trimming took 6 bases from V and 0 from J, leaving 12 bases between them.

The CDR3 protein is CASSQDPGLGHNEQFF. The CDR3 DNA follows: TGCGCCAGCAGCCAAGATCCGGGGTTGGGTCACAATGAGCAGTTCTTC. The chain couples TRBV4-1 to TRBJ2-1, with D possibly being TRBD2 (5 bases). The CDR3 has 16 residues. V dropped 0 bases and J dropped 5 bases, with 14 bases sitting between them. Germline CDR1 is MGHRA and CDR2 is YSYEKL.

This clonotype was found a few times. CDR3 protein: CAWSTSTDTQYF. DNA for the CDR3: TGTGCCTGGAGTACGAGCACAGATACGCAGTATTTT. The chain combines TRBV30 with TRBJ2-3; D not certain. The germline V gene encodes CDR1 GTSNPN and CDR2 SVGIG (reference sequence). Trimming took 2 bases from V and 0 from J, leaving 3 bases between them. The CDR3 spans 12 residues.

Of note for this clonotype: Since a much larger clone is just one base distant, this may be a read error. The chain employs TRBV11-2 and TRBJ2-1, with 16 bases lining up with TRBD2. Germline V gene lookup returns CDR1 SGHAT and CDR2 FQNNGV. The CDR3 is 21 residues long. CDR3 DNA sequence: TGTGCCAGCAGCTCTCTGAACAGGGGACTAGCGGGAGGGCTCTCCTACAATGAGCGGTTCTTC. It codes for CASSSLNRGLAGGLSYNERFF.

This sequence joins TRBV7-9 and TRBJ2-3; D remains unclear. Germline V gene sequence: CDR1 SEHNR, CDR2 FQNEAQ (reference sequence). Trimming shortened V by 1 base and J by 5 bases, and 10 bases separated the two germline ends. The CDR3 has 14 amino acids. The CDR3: CASSLDTPKDTQYF. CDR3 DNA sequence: TGTGCCAGCAGCTTAGACACTCCTAAAGATACGCAGTATTTT. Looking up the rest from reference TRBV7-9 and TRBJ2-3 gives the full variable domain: DTGVSQNPRHKITKRGQNVTFRCDPISEHNRLYWYRQTLGQGPEFLTYFQNEAQLEKSRLLSDRFSAERPKGSFSTLEIQRTEQGDSAMYLCASSLDTPKDTQYFGPGTRLTVL.

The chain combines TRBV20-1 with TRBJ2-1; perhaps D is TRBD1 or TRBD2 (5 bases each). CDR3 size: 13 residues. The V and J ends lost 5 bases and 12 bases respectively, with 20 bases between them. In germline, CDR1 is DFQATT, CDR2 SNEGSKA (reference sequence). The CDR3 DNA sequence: TGCAGTGCTGGCCGGGGCCCCCATGGGTGGCAGTTCTTC. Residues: CSAGRGPHGWQFF.

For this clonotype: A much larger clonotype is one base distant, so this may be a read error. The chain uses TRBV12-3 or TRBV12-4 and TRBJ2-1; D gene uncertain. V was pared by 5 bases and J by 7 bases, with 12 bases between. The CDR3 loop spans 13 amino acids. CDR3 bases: TGTGCCAGCAGTGTCCCCGATGCTAATGAGCAGTTCTTC. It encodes CASSVPDANEQFF.

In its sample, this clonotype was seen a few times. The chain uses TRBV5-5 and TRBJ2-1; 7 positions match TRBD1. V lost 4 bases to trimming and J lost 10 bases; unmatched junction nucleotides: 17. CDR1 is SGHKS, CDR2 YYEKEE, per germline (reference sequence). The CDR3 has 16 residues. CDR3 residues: CASSRPAGTVEGEQFF. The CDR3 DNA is TGTGCCAGCAGCAGGCCGGCCGGGACAGTCGAGGGGGAGCAGTTCTTC. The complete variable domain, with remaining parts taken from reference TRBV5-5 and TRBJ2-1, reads DAGVTQSPTHLIKTRGQQVTLRCSPISGHKSVSWYQQVLGQGPQFIFQYYEKEERGRGNFPDRFSARQFPNYSSELNVNALLLGDSALYLCASSRPAGTVEGEQFFGPGTRLTVL.

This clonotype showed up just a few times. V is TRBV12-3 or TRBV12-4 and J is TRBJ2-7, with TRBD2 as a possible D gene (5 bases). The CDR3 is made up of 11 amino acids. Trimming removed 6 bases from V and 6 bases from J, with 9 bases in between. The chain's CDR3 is CASSFEGEQYF. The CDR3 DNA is TGTGCCAGCAGCTTTGAGGGCGAGCAGTACTTC.